One and the same sample provided the 19 T cell receptor beta chains below, sequenced in a study of blood T cell repertoires in COVID-19. Sequencing was performed with immunoSEQ multiplex PCR; in TCRdb, only in-frame clones are kept and a portion is missing. The table has over 130,000 clones, roughly four fifths seen once. Specimen: PBMCs or T cells enriched from blood (not recorded which). The source of these receptors is a woman aged 45 to 65 with acute COVID-19.

The chain is built from TRBV19 and TRBJ2-1; TRBD1 might be the D (7 bases). CDR3 length equals 14 residues. The V gene lost 6 bases and the J gene lost 9 bases, with 18 bases spanning the gap. CDR1 is LNHDA, CDR2 SQIVND, per germline (reference sequence). The CDR3 DNA follows: TGTGCCAGTAGCGACGGGGGCCCAGGGGGTGAGCAGTTCTTC. Its protein is CASSDGGPGGEQFF. The full variable domain, its missing parts supplied by reference TRBV19 and TRBJ2-1, is DGGITQSPKYLFRKEGQNVTLSCEQNLNHDAMYWYRQDPGQGLRLIYYSQIVNDFQKGDIAEGYSVSREKKESFPLTVTSAQKNPTAFYLCASSDGGPGGEQFFGPGTRLTVL.

The chain has TRBV9 and TRBJ1-2, with unresolved D. The V end lost 6 bases, the J end lost 7 bases, and 19 bases lay between the germline ends. The CDR3 contains 14 residues. Germline CDR1 reads SGDLS; CDR2 reads YYNGEE. The CDR3 spells CASTLIEGGSGYTF. CDR3 coding DNA: TGTGCCAGCACCTTGATAGAAGGAGGCAGTGGCTACACCTTC.

J is TRBJ1-1 and V is TRBV7-9; D possibly corresponds to TRBD1 (5 bases). CDR3 length equals 14 residues. CDR1 is SEHNR and CDR2 is FQNEAQ in the germline V gene (reference sequence). Trimming removed 5 bases at V and 8 bases at J, with 18 bases between. This chain's CDR3 is CASSRSGAAGEAFF. The CDR3 DNA follows: TGTGCCAGCAGCCGGAGCGGGGCGGCAGGGGAAGCTTTCTTT.

The chain carries TRBV29-1 and TRBJ2-1, with D uncertain. CDR1 and CDR2 from the germline V gene are SQVTM and ANQGSEA. V lost 5 bases, J lost 8 bases, and 28 bases lay in between. This CDR3 is 17 amino acids long. In nucleotides, the CDR3 is TGCAGCGTTTTACCAGTAGTCGGAGAGCCTAAAGCTCATGAGCAGTTCTTC. It is translated as CSVLPVVGEPKAHEQFF.

This chain connects TRBV5-3 to TRBJ1-2; perhaps TRBD1 as D (5 bases). TRBV5-3 is known as an ORF, though its function is uncertain. The CDR3 has 16 amino acids. V lost 0 bases and J 4 bases, leaving 16 bases between the germline ends. In nucleotides, the CDR3 is TGTGCCAGAAGCTTGGCCAGGGCCATTGAGTCCTATGGCTACACCTTC. As protein: CARSLARAIESYGYTF.

V is TRBV30 and J is TRBJ1-4, with a weak D call TRBD1 (5 bases). Trimming took 3 bases from V and 2 from J, leaving 13 bases between them. Germline-derived CDR1 and CDR2 are GTSNPN and SVGIG (reference sequence). The CDR3 is made up of 15 amino acids. CDR3 protein: CAWRGEGWTNEKLFF. CDR3 bases: TGTGCCTGGAGAGGGGAAGGTTGGACTAATGAAAAACTGTTTTTT. Using reference TRBV30 and TRBJ1-4 for the parts outside the CDR3, the full variable domain is SQTIHQWPATLVQPVGSPLSLECTVEGTSNPNLYWYRQAAGRGLQLLFYSVGIGQISSEVPQNLSASRPQDRQFILSSKKLLLSDSGFYLCAWRGEGWTNEKLFFGSGTQLSVL.

The chain employs TRBV19 and TRBJ1-2, with D maybe TRBD1 (6 bases). There are 15 residues in the CDR3. V lost 5 bases, J lost 8 bases, and 21 bases lay in between. Germline lookup yields CDR1 LNHDA and CDR2 SQIVND (reference sequence). The DNA of the CDR3 is TGTGCCAGTAGTGCCGTTTCCTGGGACACTGGGGGCTACACCTTC. Its translation: CASSAVSWDTGGYTF.

This chain's CDR3 is CASSLVANYGYTF. As DNA, the CDR3 is TGTGCCAGCAGCTTGGTAGCTAACTATGGCTACACCTTC. The chain combines TRBV5-8 with TRBJ1-2; the D is unclear. This CDR3 has 13 amino acids. V lost 0 bases to trimming and J lost 0 bases, with 3 bases between them. Per germline, CDR1 SGHTS and CDR2 YDEGEE.

This chain connects TRBV6-5 to TRBJ1-1; D remains unclear. From germline, CDR1 is MNHEY and CDR2 SVGAGI. Trimming left V 6 bases short and J 6 bases short, with 8 bases between. CDR3 size: 11 residues. The CDR3 sequence is CASRTVSEAFF. The DNA of the CDR3 is TGTGCCAGCAGAACAGTGTCTGAAGCTTTCTTT.

This clone was detected a few times. This chain joins TRBV4-2 and TRBJ2-7; 8 bases agree with TRBD2. Germline CDR1 reads LGHNA; CDR2 reads YNFKEQ. V gave up 3 bases and J gave up 6 bases; unmatched junction bases: 10. This CDR3 has 15 residues. This chain's CDR3 is CASSQGDGRASEQYF. CDR3 DNA: TGTGCCAGCAGCCAGGGCGACGGGAGGGCGAGCGAGCAGTACTTC.

This sequence joins TRBV24-1 and TRBJ2-7, with 9 bases aligning to TRBD1. CDR1 KGHDR and CDR2 SFDVKD come from the germline V gene. The CDR3 extends over 16 amino acids. The trim removed 2 bases at V and 5 bases at J, leaving 9 bases unmatched. CDR3 nucleotides: TGTGCCACCAGTGATTCGATGGGACAGGGTTTCCACGAGCAGTACTTC. Translated, it gives CATSDSMGQGFHEQYF.

The sample holds one count of this clone. The J gene is TRBJ2-7, the V gene TRBV5-1; 8 nucleotides align to TRBD1. This CDR3 is 14 amino acids long. CDR1 SGHRS and CDR2 YFSETQ come from the germline V gene. V was clipped by 0 bases and J by 3 bases; unmatched bases: 2. CDR3 sequence (DNA): TGCGCCAGCAGCTTGGTTGGGACAGGCTACGAGCAGTACTTC. It encodes CASSLVGTGYEQYF.

The V call is TRBV25-1, the J call TRBJ2-1, with D possibly matching TRBD2 (6 bases). Germline loops: CDR1 MGHDK, CDR2 SYGVNS. The V end lost 7 bases, the J end lost 0 bases, and 13 bases lay between the germline ends. This CDR3 spans 15 amino acids. The CDR3, as DNA: TGTGCCAGCACGGGTAGCGGCTACTCCTACAATGAGCAGTTCTTC. Its protein product is CASTGSGYSYNEQFF.

The chain links TRBV27 to TRBJ2-6, with a weak D call TRBD2 (6 bases). The germline V gene encodes CDR1 MNHEY and CDR2 SMNVEV (reference sequence). The CDR3 has 18 amino acids. The germline V and J ends were trimmed by 1 base and 0 bases, with 13 bases remaining between them. The CDR3: CASSLFGTSDSGANVLTF. CDR3 in DNA: TGTGCCAGCAGTTTATTCGGGACTTCTGACTCTGGGGCCAACGTCCTGACTTTC. The variable domain in full, with the rest retrieved from reference TRBV27 and TRBJ2-6, is EAQVTQNPRYLITVTGKKLTVTCSQNMNHEYMSWYRQDPGLGLRQIYYSMNVEVTDKGDVPEGYKVSRKEKRNFPLILESPSPNQTSLYFCASSLFGTSDSGANVLTFGAGSRLTVL.

The V gene is TRBV11-2, the J gene TRBJ1-5, with D unresolved. The CDR3 is made up of 13 amino acids. Germline V gene sequence: CDR1 SGHAT, CDR2 FQNNGV. V lost 5 bases and J lost 3, with 8 bases in between. CDR3 in DNA: TGTGCCAGCAGCCCTAATCCCAATCAGCCCCAGCATTTT. It encodes CASSPNPNQPQHF.

This clone was picked up a small number of times. The V and J genes are TRBV24-1 and TRBJ1-2; D perhaps matches TRBD1 (5 bases). Between the trimmed V and J ends, which lost 0 bases and 6 bases, there was a span of 7 bases. CDR1 and CDR2 (germline): KGHDR, SFDVKD. This CDR3 is built from 13 residues. CDR3 amino acids: CATSDLIRDGYTF. CDR3 bases: TGTGCCACCAGTGATTTGATCAGGGATGGCTACACCTTC.

The V call is TRBV27, the J call TRBJ2-7; weak D call: TRBD2 (6 bases). Germline V lookup: CDR1 MNHEY, CDR2 SMNVEV (reference sequence). V lost 3 bases and J 3 bases, leaving 12 bases between the germline ends. The CDR3 is 14 amino acids. CDR3 DNA sequence: TGTGCCAGCAGTTTGGAGGGACCCTACTACGAGCAGTACTTC. The encoded protein is CASSLEGPYYEQYF.

V gene TRBV6-2 or TRBV6-3 combines with J gene TRBJ1-1; a weak D match, TRBD1 (5 bases). The ends were cut back, 6 bases at V and 3 bases at J, with 20 bases in the middle. CDR3 length: 16 amino acids. In germline, CDR1 is MNHEY, CDR2 SVGEGT. The CDR3 sequence: CASSPLGRGKDTEAFF. The CDR3 DNA follows: TGTGCCAGCAGCCCACTCGGAAGGGGAAAGGACACTGAAGCTTTCTTT.

This rearrangement joins TRBV30 to TRBJ1-5; TRBD1 matches at 7 bases. V lost 3 bases to trimming and J lost 0 bases; unmatched junction nucleotides: 5. CDR3 length: 15 residues. The V gene's germline CDR1 is GTSNPN and CDR2 SVGIG (reference sequence). The CDR3 DNA reads TGTGCCTGGAGCTTCCAGGGGGGTAGCAATCAGCCCCAGCATTTT. This sequence encodes CAWSFQGGSNQPQHF.